The 15 T cell receptor beta chains in this list originate from one sample, sequenced in a study of T cell repertoires in cytomegalovirus infection. These receptors' antigens are unknown. Using its own MiXCR run on the reads, TCRdb lists one record per CDR3 protein. The table shows some 500,000 distinct CDR3 sequences, with more than 30% occurring only once. This specimen consisted of cultured PBMCs, obtained from culture after CMV antigen stimulation. These receptors originate from a human donor in good health (CMV status not recorded). Some clones in this sample may be carry-over from other donors' samples.

The chain joins TRBV12-3 or TRBV12-4 to TRBJ1-6, with D tentatively TRBD1 (5 bases). V gave up 8 bases and J gave up 5 bases, with 19 bases separating them. CDR3 length: 16 amino acids. The CDR3 DNA reads as TGTGCCAGCCGTTACTCGACGGGGCTCGATAATTCACCCCTCCACTTT. Its translation is CASRYSTGLDNSPLHF.

This clonotype was observed a handful of times. This chain links TRBV6-1 with TRBJ1-1, with unresolved D. CDR3 length: 12 residues. In germline, CDR1 is MNHNS, CDR2 SASEGT. Trimming stripped 6 bases from V and 3 bases from J, with 8 bases between. The CDR3, as DNA: TGTGCCAGCAGCCAATACTACACTGAAGCTTTCTTT. Translation: CASSQYYTEAFF.

The chain has TRBV28 and TRBJ2-5; D uncertain. The V gene's germline CDR1 is MDHEN and CDR2 SYDVKM. The V end lost 5 bases, the J end lost 1 base, and 14 bases lay between the germline ends. There are 15 residues in the CDR3. CDR3 bases: TGTGCCAGCAGTCGCGACACAGCGATCCAAGAGACCCAGTACTTC. Its translation is CASSRDTAIQETQYF.

The CDR3 protein is CASSRPGQGAYEQYV. CDR3 in DNA: TGTGCCAGCAGTAGACCGGGACAGGGGGCCTACGAGCAGTACGTC. The chain combines TRBV6-2 or TRBV6-3 with TRBJ2-7; 11 bases align to TRBD1. V lost 5 bases and J lost 2; bases outside the gene matches: 5. This CDR3 is built from 15 residues. The V gene's germline CDR1 is MNHEY and CDR2 SVGEGT.

As concerns this clonotype: The junction and the germline gene differ at one end; a read error may be behind it. CDR3 nucleotides: TGTGCCAGCAGTTTGGAGACAGGCTCCTGCGAGCAGTACTTC. Its translation is CASSLETGSCEQYF. The V and J genes are TRBV12-3 or TRBV12-4 and TRBJ2-7, with D possibly being TRBD1 (6 bases). The CDR3 extends over 14 amino acids.

This rearrangement joins TRBV9 to TRBJ2-5; 8 nucleotides agree with TRBD2. V gave up 5 bases and J gave up 5 bases; unmatched junction bases: 8. Germline-derived CDR1 and CDR2 are SGDLS and YYNGEE. The CDR3 is 14 amino acids. CDR3 sequence (DNA): TGTGCCAGCAGACCGGGACTAGTAGATGAGACCCAGTACTTC. Translation gives CASRPGLVDETQYF.

The V and J genes are TRBV19 and TRBJ2-1, with 13 positions matching TRBD2. The V gene's germline CDR1 is LNHDA and CDR2 SQIVND (reference sequence). The trim removed 5 bases at V and 8 bases at J, leaving 6 bases unmatched. The CDR3 is 15 residues long. CDR3 sequence reads: CASSARTSGSYEQFF. Here the CDR3 DNA reads TGTGCCAGTAGTGCCCGGACTAGCGGGAGCTATGAGCAGTTCTTC. The full variable domain, with the rest looked up from reference TRBV19 and TRBJ2-1, is DGGITQSPKYLFRKEGQNVTLSCEQNLNHDAMYWYRQDPGQGLRLIYYSQIVNDFQKGDIAEGYSVSREKKESFPLTVTSAQKNPTAFYLCASSARTSGSYEQFFGPGTRLTVL.

Worth noting for this clonotype: A much larger clone differs by one base, so this may be a read error. This chain links TRBV9 with TRBJ2-3; D may be TRBD2 (6 bases). Looked up from germline, CDR1 is SGDLS and CDR2 is YYNGEE. Trimming left V 1 base short and J 2 bases short, with 8 bases between. The CDR3 loop spans 14 amino acids. CDR3 in DNA: TGTGCCAGCAGCGTACGGGGGATCACAGATACGCAGTATTTT. Translating gives CASSVRGITDTQYF.

This clonotype has just one count. V usage is TRBV7-6 and J usage is TRBJ2-7; D is perhaps TRBD1 (6 bases). The CDR3 runs to 15 residues. Trimming took off 4 bases at V and 4 bases at J, with 17 bases between the two ends. The germline V gene encodes CDR1 SGHVS and CDR2 FNYEAQ. CDR3 sequence (DNA): TGTGCCAGCAGCTCCATTAAGGGGGAGTGGTACGAGCAGTACTTC. This encodes CASSSIKGEWYEQYF.

At least ten counts were recorded for this clonotype. The V call is TRBV7-2, the J call TRBJ2-1; no clear D gene. The V end lost 1 base, the J end lost 3 bases, and 4 bases lay between the germline ends. CDR3 size: 13 residues. Looked up from germline, CDR1 is SGHTA and CDR2 is FQGNSA. For the CDR3, the DNA is TGTGCCAGCAGCTTAGGGAACTACAATGAGCAGTTCTTC. Encoded protein: CASSLGNYNEQFF.

The chain recombines TRBV19 with TRBJ1-1; TRBD1 is a possible D gene (5 bases). Between the trimmed V and J ends, which lost 4 bases and 9 bases, there was a span of 15 bases. The CDR3 totals 13 residues. Germline V gene data show CDR1 as LNHDA and CDR2 as SQIVND (reference sequence). This chain's CDR3 is CASSTLGRTKAFF. Written as DNA, the CDR3 is TGTGCCAGTAGTACCCTAGGACGGACAAAAGCTTTCTTT.

J is TRBJ2-1 and V is TRBV6-5, with 10 bases that match TRBD2. From germline, CDR1 is MNHEY and CDR2 SVGAGI. Germline trimming cut 2 bases from V and 6 bases from J; bases unmatched to any gene: 7. The CDR3 runs 16 residues. The CDR3 region has the DNA TGTGCCAGCAGTTACGGCGCTAGCGGGGGATCCAATGAGCAGTTCTTC. This translates into CASSYGASGGSNEQFF.

The chain combines TRBV5-4 with TRBJ1-4, with D possibly TRBD1 on 6 matching bases. Germline CDR1 is SGHNT and CDR2 is YYREEE (reference sequence). The CDR3 is 17 residues long. V was clipped by 4 bases and J by 3 bases, with 19 bases between them. The CDR3 is CASSGGRGAAANEKLFF. The DNA of the CDR3 is TGTGCCAGCAGCGGGGGTAGGGGGGCGGCTGCTAATGAAAAACTGTTTTTT. Together with reference TRBV5-4 and TRBJ1-4, the CDR3 gives the full variable domain: ETGVTQSPTHLIKTRGQQVTLRCSSQSGHNTVSWYQQALGQGPQFIFQYYREEENGRGNFPPRFSGLQFPNYSSELNVNALELDDSALYLCASSGGRGAAANEKLFFGSGTQLSVL.

This clonotype has at least ten counts. This rearrangement joins TRBV7-2 to TRBJ2-7, with a possible D match to TRBD1 (6 bases). Per the germline V gene, CDR1 is SGHTA and CDR2 is FQGNSA. The ends were cut back, 2 bases at V and 7 bases at J, with 18 bases in the middle. The CDR3 consists of 15 residues. The CDR3, as DNA: TGTGCCAGCAGCTTATTCCTGAGGGGGTCCAGGGAGCAGTACTTC. It is translated as CASSLFLRGSREQYF. The full variable domain, in which reference TRBV7-2 and TRBJ2-7 provide the parts outside the CDR3, is GAGVSQSPSNKVTEKGKDVELRCDPISGHTALYWYRQSLGQGLEFLIYFQGNSAPDKSGLPSDRFSAERTGGSVSTLTIQRTQQEDSAVYLCASSLFLRGSREQYFGPGTRLTVT.

There are a few counts of this clonotype. The rearrangement links TRBV7-3 to TRBJ2-1; 8 nucleotides line up with TRBD2. The germline CDR1 and CDR2 sequences are SGHTA and FQGTGA. V gave up 1 base and J gave up 8 bases; unmatched junction bases: 7. CDR3 length: 15 residues. The CDR3 loop reads CASSLNGGRIYEQFF. The CDR3, as DNA: TGTGCCAGCAGCTTAAATGGCGGGAGGATCTATGAGCAGTTCTTC.